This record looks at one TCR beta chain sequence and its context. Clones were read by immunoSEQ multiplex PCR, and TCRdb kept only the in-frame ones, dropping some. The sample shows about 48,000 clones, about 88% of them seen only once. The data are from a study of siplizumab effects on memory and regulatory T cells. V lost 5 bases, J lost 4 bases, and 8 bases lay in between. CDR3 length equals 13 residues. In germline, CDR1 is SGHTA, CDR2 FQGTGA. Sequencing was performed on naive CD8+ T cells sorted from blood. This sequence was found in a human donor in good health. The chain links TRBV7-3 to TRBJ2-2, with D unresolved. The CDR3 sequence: CASSPAGTGELFF. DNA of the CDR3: TGTGCCAGCAGCCCTGCTGGCACCGGGGAGCTGTTTTTT.